This TCR beta chain was recorded in a study of shared clonotypes between healthy human individuals. For the study at large: Every donor yielded three CD4 naive, three CD4 memory, two CD8 naive and one CD8 memory plate.

Evenly divided among several immunoSEQ plates was the genomic DNA of each subset. Measured with immunoSEQ multiplex PCR; TCRdb has only the in-frame clones, and not every one. The data show hundreds of thousands of clones, roughly 97% seen once. Whole-study findings and limits: Rarefaction gave evidence that sorted-subset sequencing remained incomplete despite large depth. Four donors had about 5.1% of their naive CD4 clonotypes in common.

Regarding this clone: Its antigen remains unidentified.

CDR1 is SGHTA, CDR2 FQGNSA, per germline. This CDR3 has 14 residues. V shed 7 bases, J shed 3 bases, and the junction held 7 bases outside the gene matches. This TCR derives from a woman in her 30s in good health. The sequenced material came from naive CD4+ T cells sorted from blood. Documented subset: CD45RA+ positively selected. V is TRBV7-2 and J is TRBJ1-2, with 8 bases that match TRBD1. As DNA, the CDR3 is TGTGCCAGCACCATCGACAGGGGTCACTATGGCTACACCTTC. This sequence encodes CASTIDRGHYGYTF.